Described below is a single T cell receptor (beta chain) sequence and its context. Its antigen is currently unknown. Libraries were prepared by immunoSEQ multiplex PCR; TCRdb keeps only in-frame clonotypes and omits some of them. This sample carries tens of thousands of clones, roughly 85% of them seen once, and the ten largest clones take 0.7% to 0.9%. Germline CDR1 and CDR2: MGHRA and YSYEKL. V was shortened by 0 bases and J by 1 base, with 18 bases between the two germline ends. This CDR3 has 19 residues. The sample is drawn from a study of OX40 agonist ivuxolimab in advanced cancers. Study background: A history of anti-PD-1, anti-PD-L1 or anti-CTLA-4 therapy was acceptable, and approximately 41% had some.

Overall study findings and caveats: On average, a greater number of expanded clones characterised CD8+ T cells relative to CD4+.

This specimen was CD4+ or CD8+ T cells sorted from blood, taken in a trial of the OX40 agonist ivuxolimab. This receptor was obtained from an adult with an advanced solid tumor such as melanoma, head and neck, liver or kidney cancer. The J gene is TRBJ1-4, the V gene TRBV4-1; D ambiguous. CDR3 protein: CASSQDNGFGWQTNEKLFF. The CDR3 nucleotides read TGCGCCAGCAGCCAAGATAACGGGTTCGGGTGGCAAACTAATGAAAAACTGTTTTTT.